Following are 19 T cell receptor beta chains from one sample sequenced in a study of T cells after yellow fever vaccination. TCRdb called the 5' RACE reads again in MiXCR, with one record for every CDR3 protein. The data hold about 240,000 distinct CDR3 sequences, with 6.9% observed a single time. The sample consisted of CD4+ T cells sorted from PBMCs, taken 15 days after the yellow fever booster vaccination. The receptors stem from a man in his thirties or forties who received the YFV17D yellow fever vaccine.

V gene TRBV4-3 combines with J gene TRBJ2-3; D gene ambiguous. Germline-derived CDR1 and CDR2 are LGHNA and YSLEER. The CDR3 has 17 amino acids. The germline V and J ends were trimmed by 2 bases and 8 bases, with 23 bases remaining between them. The CDR3 loop reads CASSQPPDHLGESTQYF. The CDR3 bases are TGCGCCAGCAGCCAACCCCCTGACCACCTTGGAGAAAGTACGCAGTATTTT.

This clonotype came up a few times. The junction differs from germline at one of its ends, possibly a read error. This chain uses TRBV20-1 with TRBJ2-6, with 12 bases lining up with TRBD2. CDR1 is DFQATT and CDR2 is SNEGSKA in the germline V gene (reference sequence). CDR3 size: 17 residues. CDR3 nucleotide sequence: TGCTGTGCTAGAGGACTAGCGGGATCCGCTGGGGCCAACGTCCTGACTTTC. It is translated as CCARGLAGSAGANVLTF.

The chain combines TRBV29-1 with TRBJ2-7; D gene uncertain. The germline V gene has CDR1 SQVTM and CDR2 ANQGSEA. V was cut by 4 bases and J by 0 bases, with 7 bases left in between. The CDR3 length is 12 residues. The CDR3, as DNA: TGCAGCGTTGCTGTAGTCTCCTACGAGCAGTACTTC. Protein sequence: CSVAVVSYEQYF.

The chain employs TRBV10-3 and TRBJ2-7; the match to TRBD2 covers 7 bases. Germline V lookup: CDR1 ENHRY, CDR2 SYGVKD. The length of the CDR3 is 12 residues. V dropped 8 bases and J dropped 3; count of bases not matched to a gene: 4. CDR3 coding DNA: TGTGCCATCGGGACTACTTTCTACGAGCAGTACTTC. It specifies CAIGTTFYEQYF.

The chain is built from TRBV20-1 and TRBJ2-2; 10 bases are a match to TRBD2. V dropped 3 bases and J dropped 6; count of bases not matched to a gene: 7. This CDR3 has 15 amino acids. The germline gives CDR1 DFQATT, CDR2 SNEGSKA (reference sequence). CDR3 bases: TGCAGTGCTAGTGGTCTAGCGGGAGCATCCGGGGAGCTGTTTTTT. This gives the protein CSASGLAGASGELFF.

Concerning this clonotype itself: Given a much more abundant clone one base away, this may be a read error. The CDR3 coding sequence is TGCGCCTGCAGCTTGGACGCGGGACAAGATTTTTACGAGCAGTACTTC. Translating gives CACSLDAGQDFYEQYF. This sequence joins TRBV5-1 and TRBJ2-7; TRBD1 or TRBD2 may be the D gene (6 bases each). Germline V gives CDR1 SGHRS, CDR2 YFSETQ. This CDR3 has 16 residues.

This clonotype turned up a few times. The CDR3 here is CASSLMHRDPYQETQYF. Here the CDR3 DNA reads TGTGCCAGCAGCCTCATGCACCGGGATCCATACCAAGAGACCCAGTACTTC. This chain joins TRBV7-2 and TRBJ2-5; D may be TRBD2 (5 bases). The CDR3 covers 17 residues. V was clipped by 5 bases and J by 0 bases, with 19 bases between them. Germline lookup yields CDR1 SGHTA and CDR2 FQGNSA.

This clonotype appeared many times. The chain links TRBV2 to TRBJ2-3, with D unclear. The CDR3 spans 9 residues. V shed 8 bases and J shed 10 bases, with 7 bases lying between them. Germline V CDR1 and CDR2: SNHLY, FYNNEI. Written as DNA, the CDR3 is TGTGCCAGCTCGTCTGCGCAGTATTTT. Translating it yields CASSSAQYF.

This clonotype was detected many times. The chain joins TRBV14 to TRBJ1-1; D ambiguous. Germline V gives CDR1 SGHDN, CDR2 FVKESK. This CDR3 spans 12 amino acids. The V end was cut by 1 base, the J end by 4 bases, with 4 bases between. The CDR3, as DNA: TGTGCCAGCAGCCAAGGCACCACTGAAGCTTTCTTT. Amino acids: CASSQGTTEAFF.

This clonotype came up a few times. The chain combines TRBV20-1 with TRBJ2-7; no definite D call. Trimming removed 3 bases at V and 5 bases at J, with 14 bases between. The CDR3 runs to 13 residues. Per the germline V gene, CDR1 is DFQATT and CDR2 is SNEGSKA (reference sequence). CDR3 coding DNA: TGCAGTGCTAGGGACCCTGCGAGACACGAGCAGTACTTC. As protein: CSARDPARHEQYF.

In this sample, this clonotype turned up many times. The chain recombines TRBV12-3 or TRBV12-4 with TRBJ2-5; 8 bases are shared with TRBD1. The V segment lost 8 bases and the J segment 5 bases; nucleotides outside the gene matches: 10. This CDR3 has 14 amino acids. For the CDR3, the DNA is TGTGCCAGCGCCCGTGACAGGGGCTCGGAGACCCAGTACTTC. Protein: CASARDRGSETQYF.

The table lists this clonotype with a few counts. V usage is TRBV20-1 and J usage is TRBJ2-3; 7 nucleotides line up with TRBD2. Per the germline V gene, CDR1 is DFQATT and CDR2 is SNEGSKA (reference sequence). V lost 1 base to trimming and J lost 0 bases; unmatched junction nucleotides: 4. CDR3 size: 15 residues. The CDR3, as DNA: TGCAGTGCTAGAGTTAGCGGGTTGAGCACAGATACGCAGTATTTT. Encoded protein: CSARVSGLSTDTQYF.

This clonotype appeared many times. The CDR3 DNA is TGTGCCAGCAGCTTAGCCAGGGAAAATGAGCAGTTCTTC. It codes for CASSLARENEQFF. V usage is TRBV7-2 and J usage is TRBJ2-1, with D perhaps TRBD1 (5 bases). The germline gives CDR1 SGHTA, CDR2 FQGNSA. Trimming removed 0 bases from V and 7 bases from J, with 7 bases in between. The CDR3 has 13 amino acids.

This clonotype has only a few counts. The chain has TRBV25-1 and TRBJ1-1; D call uncertain. CDR1 and CDR2 (germline): MGHDK, SYGVNS. The CDR3 is 13 amino acids. The V and J ends lost 3 bases and 5 bases respectively, with 10 bases between them. CDR3 DNA sequence: TGTGCCAGCAGTGACCGGGGAAGTACTGAAGCTTTCTTT. Amino acid sequence: CASSDRGSTEAFF.

DNA for the CDR3: TGCAGTGCTCGTACAGCCTTGGGAAACGAGCAGTACTTC. This sequence encodes CSARTALGNEQYF. This chain uses TRBV20-1 with TRBJ2-7; D is ambiguous. Germline CDR1 and CDR2: DFQATT and SNEGSKA (reference sequence). Trimming cost V 5 bases and J 5 bases, with 16 bases left between them. The CDR3 loop spans 13 amino acids.

This chain connects TRBV7-9 to TRBJ1-2; D is possibly TRBD1 (5 bases). From germline, CDR1 is SEHNR and CDR2 FQNEAQ (reference sequence). V dropped 0 bases and J dropped 4 bases, with 9 bases sitting between them. This CDR3 spans 14 amino acids. The CDR3 DNA reads as TGTGCCAGCAGCTTAGCGTTCGGGGCCTATGGCTACACCTTC. Its translation is CASSLAFGAYGYTF.

This clonotype showed up many times. CDR3 nucleotide sequence: TGTGCCACCAGTGATTTTGATGAGCAGTTCTTC. Translating gives CATSDFDEQFF. The V call is TRBV24-1, the J call TRBJ2-1; D call uncertain. Germline V gene lookup returns CDR1 KGHDR and CDR2 SFDVKD. V gave up 1 base and J gave up 8 bases, with 2 bases separating them. CDR3 length: 11 amino acids.

The chain is built from TRBV5-1 and TRBJ2-1; TRBD2 matches 15 bases. V was clipped by 4 bases and J by 3 bases; unmatched bases: 11. The CDR3 totals 19 residues. Per germline, CDR1 SGHRS and CDR2 YFSETQ. The CDR3 coding sequence is TGCGCCAGCAGCCCAACGAAGGGACTAGCGGGAGGAGGCTACAATGAGCAGTTCTTC. Amino acids: CASSPTKGLAGGGYNEQFF.

This clonotype has at least ten counts. This sequence joins TRBV3-1 and TRBJ1-1, with 9 nucleotides matching TRBD1. CDR1 is LGHDT, CDR2 YNNKEL, per germline (reference sequence). Trimming at V came to 4 bases and at J to 3 bases, leaving 3 bases not matched to a gene. This CDR3 region has 14 residues. CDR3 coding DNA: TGTGCCAGCAGCCTGCGGGACAGGGACACTGAAGCTTTCTTT. This translates into CASSLRDRDTEAFF.